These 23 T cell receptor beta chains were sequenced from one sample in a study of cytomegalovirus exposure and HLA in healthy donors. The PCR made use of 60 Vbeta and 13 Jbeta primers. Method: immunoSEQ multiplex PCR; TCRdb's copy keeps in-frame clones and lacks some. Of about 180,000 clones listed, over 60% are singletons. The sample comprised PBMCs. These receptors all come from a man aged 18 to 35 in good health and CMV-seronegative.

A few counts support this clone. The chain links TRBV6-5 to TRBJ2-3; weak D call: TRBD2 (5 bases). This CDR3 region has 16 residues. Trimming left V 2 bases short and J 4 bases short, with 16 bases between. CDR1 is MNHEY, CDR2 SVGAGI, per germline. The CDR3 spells CASSYGLAISADTQYF. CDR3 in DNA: TGTGCCAGCAGTTACGGGCTAGCAATAAGCGCAGATACGCAGTATTTT.

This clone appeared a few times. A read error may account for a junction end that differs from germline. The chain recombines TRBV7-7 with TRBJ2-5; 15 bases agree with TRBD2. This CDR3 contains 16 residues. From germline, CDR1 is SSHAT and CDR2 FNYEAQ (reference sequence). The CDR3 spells CASSPGTSGRFETQYF. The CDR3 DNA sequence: TGTGCTAGCAGCCCCGGGACTAGCGGGAGGTTCGAGACCCAGTACTTC.

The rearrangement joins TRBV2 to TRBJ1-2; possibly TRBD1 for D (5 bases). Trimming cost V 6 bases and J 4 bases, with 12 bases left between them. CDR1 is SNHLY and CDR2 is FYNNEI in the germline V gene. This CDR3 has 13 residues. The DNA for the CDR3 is TGTGCCAGCAGAGGGGCCCACCTCTATGGCTACACCTTC. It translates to CASRGAHLYGYTF.

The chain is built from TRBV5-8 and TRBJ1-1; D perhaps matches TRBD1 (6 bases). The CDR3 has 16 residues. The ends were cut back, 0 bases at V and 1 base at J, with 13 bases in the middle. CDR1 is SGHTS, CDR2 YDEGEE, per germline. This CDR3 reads CASSLARGITNTEAFF. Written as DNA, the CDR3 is TGTGCCAGCAGCTTGGCCAGGGGCATTACGAACACTGAAGCTTTCTTT.

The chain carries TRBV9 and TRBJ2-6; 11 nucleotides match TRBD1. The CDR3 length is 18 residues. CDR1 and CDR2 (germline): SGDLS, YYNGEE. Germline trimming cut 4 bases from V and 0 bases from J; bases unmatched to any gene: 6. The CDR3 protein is CASSWGQGVSSGANVLTF. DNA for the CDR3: TGTGCCAGCAGCTGGGGACAGGGGGTCAGCTCTGGGGCCAACGTCCTGACTTTC.

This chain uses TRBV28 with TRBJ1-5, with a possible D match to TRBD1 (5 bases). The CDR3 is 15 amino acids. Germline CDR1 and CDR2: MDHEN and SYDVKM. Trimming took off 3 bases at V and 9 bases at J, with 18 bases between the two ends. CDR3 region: CASSFGRALAWPQHF. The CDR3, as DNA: TGTGCCAGCAGTTTTGGCAGGGCCCTCGCGTGGCCCCAGCATTTT.

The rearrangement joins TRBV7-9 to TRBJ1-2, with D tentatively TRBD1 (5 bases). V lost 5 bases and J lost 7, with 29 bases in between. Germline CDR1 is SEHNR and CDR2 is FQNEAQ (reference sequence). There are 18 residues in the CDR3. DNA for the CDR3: TGTGCCAGCAGCCCCCGGGACCGAGACTCACCGGGGGTGCCTGGCTACACCTTC. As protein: CASSPRDRDSPGVPGYTF.

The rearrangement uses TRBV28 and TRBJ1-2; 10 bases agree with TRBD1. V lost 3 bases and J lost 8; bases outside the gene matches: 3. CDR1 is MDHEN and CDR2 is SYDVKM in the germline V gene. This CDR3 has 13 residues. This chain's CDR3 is CASSFGQGGGYTF. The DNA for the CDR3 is TGTGCCAGCAGTTTTGGACAGGGGGGGGGCTACACCTTC.

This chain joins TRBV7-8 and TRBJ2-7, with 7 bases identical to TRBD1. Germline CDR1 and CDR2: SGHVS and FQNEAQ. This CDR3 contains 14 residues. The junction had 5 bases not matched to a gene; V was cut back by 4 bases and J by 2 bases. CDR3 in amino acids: CASSSSGTAYEQYF. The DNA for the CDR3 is TGTGCCAGCAGCTCGTCCGGGACAGCCTACGAGCAGTACTTC. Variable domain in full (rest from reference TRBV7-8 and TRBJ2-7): GAGVSQSPRYKVAKRGQDVALRCDPISGHVSLFWYQQALGQGPEFLTYFQNEAQLDKSGLPSDRFFAERPEGSVSTLKIQRTQQEDSAVYLCASSSSGTAYEQYFGPGTRLTVT.

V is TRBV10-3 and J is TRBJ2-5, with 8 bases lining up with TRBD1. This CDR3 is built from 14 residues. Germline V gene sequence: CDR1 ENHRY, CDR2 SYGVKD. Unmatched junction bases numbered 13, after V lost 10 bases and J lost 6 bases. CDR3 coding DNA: TGTGCCACCACCCTTGGACAGGGTAGGCAGACCCAGTACTTC. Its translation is CATTLGQGRQTQYF.

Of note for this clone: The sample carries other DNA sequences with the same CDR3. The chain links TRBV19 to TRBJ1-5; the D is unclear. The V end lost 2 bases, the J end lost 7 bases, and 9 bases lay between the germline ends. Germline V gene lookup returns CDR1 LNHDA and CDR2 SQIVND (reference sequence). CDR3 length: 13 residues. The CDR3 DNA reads TGTGCCAGTAGTATAATTGAGGGCCAGCCCCAGCATTTT. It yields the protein CASSIIEGQPQHF.

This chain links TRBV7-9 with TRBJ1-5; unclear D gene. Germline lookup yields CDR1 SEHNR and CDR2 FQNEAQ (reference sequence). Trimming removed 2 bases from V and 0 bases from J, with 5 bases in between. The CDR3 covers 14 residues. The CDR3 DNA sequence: TGTGCCAGCAGCTTACGGGATAGCAATCAGCCCCAGCATTTT. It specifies CASSLRDSNQPQHF.

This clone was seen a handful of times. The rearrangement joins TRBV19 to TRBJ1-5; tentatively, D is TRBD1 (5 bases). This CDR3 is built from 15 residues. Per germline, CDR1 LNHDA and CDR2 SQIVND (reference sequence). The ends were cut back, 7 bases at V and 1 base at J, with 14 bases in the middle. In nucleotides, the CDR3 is TGTGCCAGTACTCCTGGCAGGGTAAGCAATCAGCCCCAGCATTTT. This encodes CASTPGRVSNQPQHF.

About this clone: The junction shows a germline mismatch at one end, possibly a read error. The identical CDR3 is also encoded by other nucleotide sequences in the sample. CDR3 sequence: CASDLSWGGSYEQYF. CDR3 coding DNA: TGCGCCAGCGACCTTAGTTGGGGGGGCTCCTACGAGCAGTACTTC. This rearrangement joins TRBV2 to TRBJ2-7; TRBD2 agrees at 7 bases. CDR3 length equals 15 residues. The germline CDR1 and CDR2 sequences are SNHLY and FYNNEI.

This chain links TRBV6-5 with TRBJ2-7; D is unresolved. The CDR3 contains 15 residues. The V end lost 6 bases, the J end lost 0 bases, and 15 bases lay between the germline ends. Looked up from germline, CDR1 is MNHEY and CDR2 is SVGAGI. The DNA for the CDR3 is TGTGCCAGCAGGCAAACGCTTTCTAGCTCCTACGAGCAGTACTTC. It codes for CASRQTLSSSYEQYF.

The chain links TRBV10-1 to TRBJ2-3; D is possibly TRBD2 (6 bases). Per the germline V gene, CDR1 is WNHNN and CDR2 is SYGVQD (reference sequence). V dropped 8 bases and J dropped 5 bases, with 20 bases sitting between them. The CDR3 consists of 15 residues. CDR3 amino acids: CASQDPGELRDTQYF. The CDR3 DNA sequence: TGCGCCAGCCAAGACCCGGGAGAACTTAGAGATACGCAGTATTTT.

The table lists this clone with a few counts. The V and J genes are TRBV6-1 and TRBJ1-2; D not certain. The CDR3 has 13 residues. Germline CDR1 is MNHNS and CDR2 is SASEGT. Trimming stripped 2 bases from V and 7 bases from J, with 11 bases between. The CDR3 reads CASSEQVPSGYTF. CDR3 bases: TGTGCCAGCAGTGAACAGGTACCGTCTGGCTACACCTTC.

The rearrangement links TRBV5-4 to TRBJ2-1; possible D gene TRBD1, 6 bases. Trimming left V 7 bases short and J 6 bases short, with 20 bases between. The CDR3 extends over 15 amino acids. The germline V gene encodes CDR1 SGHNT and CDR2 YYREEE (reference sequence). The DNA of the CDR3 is TGTGCCAGCTGGAGAACTTCAGGGGCCCGCAATGAGCAGTTCTTC. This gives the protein CASWRTSGARNEQFF.

The CDR3 DNA sequence: TGTGCCAGCAGCACCGGACTAGCGGGGTGGGCCTACGAGCAGTACTTC. Translating gives CASSTGLAGWAYEQYF. The rearrangement joins TRBV7-2 to TRBJ2-7; 12 bases line up with TRBD2. V lost 5 bases to trimming and J lost 2 bases; unmatched junction nucleotides: 7. CDR1 is SGHTA, CDR2 FQGNSA, per germline. The CDR3 spans 16 residues. Full variable domain (remainder filled in from reference TRBV7-2 and TRBJ2-7): GAGVSQSPSNKVTEKGKDVELRCDPISGHTALYWYRQSLGQGLEFLIYFQGNSAPDKSGLPSDRFSAERTGGSVSTLTIQRTQQEDSAVYLCASSTGLAGWAYEQYFGPGTRLTVT.

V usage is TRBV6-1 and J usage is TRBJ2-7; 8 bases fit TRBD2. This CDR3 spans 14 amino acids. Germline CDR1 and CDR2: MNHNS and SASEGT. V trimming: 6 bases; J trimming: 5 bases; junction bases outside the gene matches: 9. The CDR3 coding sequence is TGTGCCAGCAGGCCGGGACTAGAGGTCGACGAGCAGTACTTC. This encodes CASRPGLEVDEQYF.

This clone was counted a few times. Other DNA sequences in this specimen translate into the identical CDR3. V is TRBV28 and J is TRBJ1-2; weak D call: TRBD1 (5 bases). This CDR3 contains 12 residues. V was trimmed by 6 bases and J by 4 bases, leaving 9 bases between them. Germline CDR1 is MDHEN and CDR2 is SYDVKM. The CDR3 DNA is TGTGCCAGCAGCACCGGGGGCTATGGCTACACCTTC. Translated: CASSTGGYGYTF.

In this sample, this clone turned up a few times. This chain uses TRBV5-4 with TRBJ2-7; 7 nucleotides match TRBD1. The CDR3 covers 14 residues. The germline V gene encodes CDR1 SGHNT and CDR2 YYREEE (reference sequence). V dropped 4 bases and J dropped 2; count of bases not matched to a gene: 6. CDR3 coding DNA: TGTGCCAGCAGCCAATGGGACAGCCCCTACGAGCAGTACTTC. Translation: CASSQWDSPYEQYF.

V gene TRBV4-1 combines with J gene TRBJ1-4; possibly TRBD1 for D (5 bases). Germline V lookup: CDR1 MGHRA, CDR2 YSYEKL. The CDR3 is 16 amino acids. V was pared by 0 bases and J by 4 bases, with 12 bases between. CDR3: CASSQDTGLNNEKLFF. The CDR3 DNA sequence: TGCGCCAGCAGCCAAGATACGGGACTGAATAATGAAAAACTGTTTTTT.